One and the same sample provided the 6 T cell receptor beta chains below, sequenced in a study of cytomegalovirus exposure and HLA in healthy donors. The PCR contained 60 Vbeta and 13 Jbeta primers. TCRdb's table, derived via immunoSEQ multiplex PCR, lists solely in-frame clones and lacks some. The table includes about 200,000 clones, 85% detected once. The material sequenced was PBMCs. The source of these receptors is a woman aged 45-65 years in good health and CMV-seronegative.

The genes are TRBV28 and TRBJ2-5, with TRBD1 matching 7 bases. Germline CDR1 and CDR2: MDHEN and SYDVKM. The CDR3 spans 15 residues. With V trimmed by 5 bases and J by 3 bases, 9 bases remained unmatched. The CDR3: CASSRPGTAKETQYF. As DNA, the CDR3 is TGTGCCAGCAGTCGCCCTGGGACAGCAAAAGAGACCCAGTACTTC.

The chain carries TRBV9 and TRBJ2-1, with 11 nucleotides matching TRBD2. J gave up 2 bases and V 2 bases, and 3 bases lay outside the gene matches. CDR3 length: 16 amino acids. CDR1 and CDR2 (germline): SGDLS, YYNGEE. The CDR3 region is CASSVRLAGTYNEQFF. Written as DNA, the CDR3 is TGTGCCAGCAGCGTCCGACTAGCGGGGACCTACAATGAGCAGTTCTTC.

This clone has more than one count but fewer than ten. The J gene is TRBJ1-3, the V gene TRBV27; D is uncertain. Trimming removed 8 bases from V and 2 bases from J, with 16 bases in between. Germline CDR1 is MNHEY and CDR2 is SMNVEV (reference sequence). The CDR3 consists of 15 residues. The CDR3 DNA follows: TGTGCCAGCGCCAATCGGCTCGGGACTGGAAACACCATATATTTT. Amino acids: CASANRLGTGNTIYF.

The V gene is TRBV5-1, the J gene TRBJ2-5; possibly TRBD2 for D (5 bases). This CDR3 region has 15 residues. Germline CDR1 SGHRS, CDR2 YFSETQ. V lost 0 bases, J lost 3 bases, and 12 bases lay in between. CDR3 region: CASSLGDYTKETQYF. CDR3 coding DNA: TGCGCCAGCAGCTTGGGTGACTACACTAAAGAGACCCAGTACTTC.

The chain couples TRBV10-3 to TRBJ2-7; D may be TRBD2 (5 bases). The germline gives CDR1 ENHRY, CDR2 SYGVKD. V lost 0 bases and J lost 3, with 9 bases in between. There are 14 residues in the CDR3. CDR3 bases: TGTGCCATCAGTGAGTCGCAAAGCGGCTACGAGCAGTACTTC. The encoded protein is CAISESQSGYEQYF.

The sample holds a few counts of this clone. This rearrangement joins TRBV11-2 to TRBJ2-1; D might be TRBD2 (5 bases). The length of the CDR3 is 12 residues. CDR1 and CDR2 from the germline V gene are SGHAT and FQNNGV. Trimming cost V 5 bases and J 8 bases, with 10 bases left between them. This CDR3 is CASSHGVDEQFF. The CDR3 region has the DNA TGTGCCAGCAGCCACGGGGTCGATGAGCAGTTCTTC.